This T cell receptor beta chain comes out of a study of CD8+CD57+ T cells in acquired aplastic anemia. The authors sequenced patients whose flow cytometry had shown CD8+CD57+ cell expansion. Genomic DNA, serving as template, underwent TCR beta VDJ and CDR3 profiling. TCRdb re-called the reads through MiXCR, storing one row per CDR3 protein. The sample records around 430,000 distinct CDR3 sequences, about a third being singletons. Trimming at V came to 3 bases and at J to 0 bases, leaving 5 bases not matched to a gene. The germline V gene has CDR1 DFQATT and CDR2 SNEGSKA (reference sequence). This CDR3 region has 15 residues.

The sequence was obtained from a human donor with aplastic anemia. The specimen was sorted CD4+, CD8+, or CD8+CD57+ T cells (not recorded which) from PBMCs. The chain links TRBV20-1 to TRBJ2-3; 8 bases map to TRBD2. The CDR3, as DNA: TGCAGTGCTAGGGGCGGGGGGCGGAGCACAGATACGCAGTATTTT. It encodes CSARGGGRSTDTQYF.